The 4 T cell receptor beta chains below were found in one sample sequenced in a study of liver allograft versus peripheral blood T cells. Turning to the study itself: Transplanted livers and recipients' peripheral blood had their T cell receptor repertoires compared.

TCRdb fed the reads into MiXCR, producing one record per CDR3 protein. The table shows 5,000 to 7,000 distinct CDR3 sequences, with 17% occurring only once. The origin of the receptors is a human patient who had a liver transplant. The graft donor may have contributed some T cells.

The rearrangement joins TRBV12-3 or TRBV12-4 to TRBJ1-1; D remains unclear. The CDR3 runs 11 residues. Trimming shortened V by 1 base and J by 10 bases, and 7 bases separated the two germline ends. CDR3 residues: CASSLDKRAFF. In nucleotides, the CDR3 is TGTGCCAGCAGTTTAGACAAGCGAGCTTTCTTT.

Within the sample, this clonotype is medium-sized. V gene TRBV7-9 combines with J gene TRBJ2-7, with 7 nucleotides matching TRBD2. Germline CDR1 and CDR2: SEHNR and FQNEAQ (reference sequence). The CDR3 is 16 amino acids. V lost 1 base and J lost 2; bases outside the gene matches: 8. This CDR3 reads CASSLGGGLTAYEQYF. Here the CDR3 DNA reads TGTGCCAGCAGCTTAGGGGGAGGGCTCACGGCCTACGAGCAGTACTTC. Combining the CDR3 with reference TRBV7-9 and TRBJ2-7 gives the whole variable domain DTGVSQNPRHKITKRGQNVTFRCDPISEHNRLYWYRQTLGQGPEFLTYFQNEAQLEKSRLLSDRFSAERPKGSFSTLEIQRTEQGDSAMYLCASSLGGGLTAYEQYFGPGTRLTVT.

This clonotype rates as medium-sized. The gene calls are TRBV6-6 and TRBJ1-1; possible D gene TRBD1, 5 bases. The V and J ends lost 6 bases and 8 bases respectively, with 13 bases between them. There are 12 residues in the CDR3. Germline loops: CDR1 MNHNY, CDR2 SVGAGI (reference sequence). CDR3: CASSPGHPEAFF. The CDR3 nucleotides read TGTGCCAGCAGCCCAGGACACCCAGAAGCTTTCTTT.

This clonotype was seen a single time. The J gene is TRBJ2-7, the V gene TRBV28, with 8 positions matching TRBD1. There are 14 residues in the CDR3. V lost 6 bases and J lost 5; bases outside the gene matches: 9. Germline V gene sequence: CDR1 MDHEN, CDR2 SYDVKM. DNA of the CDR3: TGTGCCAGCAGCCCAACCGACAGGGGCCACGAGCAGTACTTC. This codes for CASSPTDRGHEQYF.